These 21 T cell receptor beta chains were sequenced from one sample in a study of blood T cell repertoires in COVID-19 (dated by TCRdb to the early 2020s). Library prep was done by the immunoSEQ multiplex PCR assay. What TCRdb holds here is the immuneACCESS table cut down to in-frame rearrangements. Part of the clones is not present; checked against another copy, under half of the missing clones reflect an unresolved V gene, and the others are unexplained. Recorded for this sample are about 270,000 clones; around 90% of them occurred a single time. The top ten clonotypes cover about 2.1% of the sample. The sequenced material came from PBMCs or T cells enriched from blood (not recorded which). The source of these receptors is a woman in her thirties or forties with acute COVID-19.

For the CDR3, the DNA is TGTGCCACCTATATCGGGGGCTACACCTTC. Translating it yields CATYIGGYTF. The rearrangement uses TRBV24-1 and TRBJ1-2; D uncertain. This CDR3 has 10 residues. V lost 9 bases and J 8 bases, leaving 9 bases between the germline ends. Germline V gene data show CDR1 as KGHDR and CDR2 as SFDVKD.

In its sample, this clone was seen once. CDR3 in amino acids: CASSPVPGQGAINTGELFF. The CDR3 region has the DNA TGTGCCAGCAGCCCTGTCCCGGGACAGGGAGCTATCAACACCGGGGAGCTGTTTTTT. The J gene is TRBJ2-2, the V gene TRBV6-2 or TRBV6-3; 9 positions match TRBD1. After removal of 6 bases from V and 2 bases from J, the junction contained 16 bases not matched to a gene. Germline CDR1 and CDR2: MNHEY and SVGEGT. The CDR3 consists of 19 residues.

The chain carries TRBV6-6 and TRBJ1-2; 7 bases align to TRBD1. The CDR3 is 14 residues long. Germline V gene lookup returns CDR1 MNHNY and CDR2 SVGAGI (reference sequence). Unmatched junction bases numbered 0, after V lost 0 bases and J lost 2 bases. CDR3 protein: CASSYSDRNYGYTF. DNA of the CDR3: TGTGCCAGCAGTTACTCGGACAGGAACTATGGCTACACCTTC.

This clone was seen a single time. This chain links TRBV24-1 with TRBJ2-2, with 8 positions matching TRBD2. The CDR3 is 16 residues long. Germline lookup yields CDR1 KGHDR and CDR2 SFDVKD. V trimming: 3 bases; J trimming: 4 bases; junction bases outside the gene matches: 6. The CDR3 nucleotides are TGTGCCACCAGTGATCCCGAGCGGGGGAGCACCGGGGAGCTGTTTTTT. It is translated as CATSDPERGSTGELFF.

The rearrangement joins TRBV3-1 (or the pseudogene TRBV3-2) to TRBJ2-5, with 12 positions matching TRBD2. The germline V gene encodes CDR1 LGHDT and CDR2 YNNKEL (reference sequence). CDR3 length equals 16 residues. V gave up 4 bases and J gave up 2 bases; unmatched junction bases: 5. The DNA for the CDR3 is TGTGCCAGCAGCCCGACTAGCGGGAGACGACAAGAGACCCAGTACTTC. Translation: CASSPTSGRRQETQYF.

The chain carries TRBV24-1 and TRBJ2-7; 7 bases map to TRBD1. Germline lookup yields CDR1 KGHDR and CDR2 SFDVKD. Trimming removed 3 bases from V and 0 bases from J; junction bases left unmatched: 4. This CDR3 contains 15 residues. Here the CDR3 reads CATSDGQAASYEQYF. The CDR3 DNA reads TGTGCCACCAGTGATGGACAGGCGGCCTCCTACGAGCAGTACTTC.

This clone came up once. The chain employs TRBV25-1 and TRBJ1-1, with D perhaps TRBD1 (5 bases). This CDR3 has 13 residues. V gave up 8 bases and J gave up 2 bases, with 12 bases separating them. Germline V CDR1 and CDR2: MGHDK, SYGVNS. CDR3 nucleotides: TGTGCCAGCCGATCAGGGTTTAACACTGAAGCTTTCTTT. Amino acid sequence: CASRSGFNTEAFF.

V gene TRBV7-6 combines with J gene TRBJ2-1; 9 bases are shared with TRBD2. Germline loops: CDR1 SGHVS, CDR2 FNYEAQ. The CDR3 runs 16 residues. V lost 5 bases, J lost 9 bases, and 14 bases stayed unmatched. DNA of the CDR3: TGTGCCAGCAGCACCCAGACTAGCGGAGCTTATGGTGAGCAGTTCTTC. Its translation: CASSTQTSGAYGEQFF.

The chain links TRBV3-1 (or the pseudogene TRBV3-2) to TRBJ2-1; D is unresolved. V was shortened by 4 bases and J by 8 bases, with 39 bases between the two germline ends. The CDR3 length is 22 residues. Per germline, CDR1 LGHDT and CDR2 YNNKEL (reference sequence). CDR3 sequence reads: CASSPHRNPRALWRSGFDEQFF. In DNA form, the CDR3 reads TGTGCCAGCAGCCCCCACCGAAACCCACGTGCTCTTTGGAGATCGGGTTTCGATGAGCAGTTCTTC.

This chain joins TRBV19 and TRBJ1-5; D is unclear. CDR1 and CDR2 (germline): LNHDA, SQIVND (reference sequence). The length of the CDR3 is 16 residues. The ends were cut back, 1 base at V and 0 bases at J, with 10 bases in the middle. In DNA, the CDR3 is TGTGCCAGTAGTATAGGAGAACAGATTAGCAATCAGCCCCAGCATTTT. This encodes CASSIGEQISNQPQHF.

The chain links TRBV4-1 to TRBJ1-2; D is perhaps TRBD1 (6 bases). V lost 3 bases and J 0 bases, leaving 14 bases between the germline ends. Germline V gives CDR1 MGHRA, CDR2 YSYEKL. This CDR3 contains 16 residues. DNA for the CDR3: TGCGCCAGCAGCCAGAGCCGGGACACAGCTAACTATGGCTACACCTTC. This sequence encodes CASSQSRDTANYGYTF.

Written as DNA, the CDR3 is TGTGCCAGCACCCAGGACCGGGGGGGTTCACCCCTCCACTTT. It codes for CASTQDRGGSPLHF. This chain joins TRBV19 and TRBJ1-6, with a weak D call TRBD1 (5 bases). V shed 9 bases and J shed 9 bases, with 18 bases lying between them. Germline lookup yields CDR1 LNHDA and CDR2 SQIVND (reference sequence). The CDR3 consists of 14 residues.

V gene TRBV25-1 combines with J gene TRBJ1-1; D remains unclear. The CDR3 covers 15 residues. Germline lookup yields CDR1 MGHDK and CDR2 SYGVNS. The V end lost 5 bases, the J end lost 1 base, and 14 bases lay between the germline ends. The CDR3 DNA follows: TGTGCCAGCAGTCCTGGCGGGAGCTCGAACACTGAAGCTTTCTTT. Translated, it gives CASSPGGSSNTEAFF.

The chain uses TRBV24-1 and TRBJ1-1; D unresolved. V lost 1 base and J 2 bases, leaving 10 bases between the germline ends. Germline CDR1 is KGHDR and CDR2 is SFDVKD. This CDR3 contains 15 residues. Written as DNA, the CDR3 is TGTGCCACCAGTGATTTATACAGACACAACACTGAAGCTTTCTTT. This encodes CATSDLYRHNTEAFF.

V gene TRBV7-3 combines with J gene TRBJ2-2; TRBD1 agrees at 10 bases. Germline values: CDR1 SGHTA, CDR2 FQGTGA. The CDR3 sequence is 15 residues long. The ends lost 3 bases at V and 6 bases at J; junction bases unmatched: 4. The CDR3, as DNA: TGTGCCAGCAGCTTGACAGGGGGCGCAGCCGGGGAGCTGTTTTTT. Translated, it gives CASSLTGGAAGELFF.

The V call is TRBV7-3, the J call TRBJ1-1; 8 nucleotides match TRBD1. The CDR3 length is 14 residues. V gave up 5 bases and J gave up 2 bases; unmatched junction bases: 4. Germline assignment: CDR1 SGHTA and CDR2 FQGTGA. This CDR3 reads CASSQSGGNTEAFF. The CDR3 DNA is TGTGCCAGCAGCCAGTCAGGGGGCAACACTGAAGCTTTCTTT.

This clone was picked up one time. The J gene is TRBJ2-7, the V gene TRBV5-4; D unclear. CDR1 and CDR2 from the germline V gene are SGHNT and YYREEE (reference sequence). Trimming stripped 2 bases from V and 5 bases from J, with 14 bases between. This CDR3 region has 14 residues. The DNA of the CDR3 is TGTGCCAGCAGCTTATCCAAGCGACGTGACGAGCAGTACTTC. Translation gives CASSLSKRRDEQYF.

The rearrangement uses TRBV4-3 and TRBJ2-7; 8 bases agree with TRBD1. The CDR3 length is 15 residues. The junction had 4 bases not matched to a gene; V was cut back by 1 base and J by 2 bases. Germline V gives CDR1 LGHNA, CDR2 YSLEER. The CDR3 loop is CASSQGDRQTYEQYF. CDR3 nucleotides: TGCGCCAGCAGCCAAGGGGACAGGCAAACCTACGAGCAGTACTTC.

This chain connects TRBV2 to TRBJ1-1; D is uncertain. This CDR3 is 12 amino acids long. Germline V CDR1 and CDR2: SNHLY, FYNNEI. The V end was cut by 7 bases, the J end by 0 bases, with 6 bases between. For the CDR3, the DNA is TGTGCCAGCACCAGTGTGAACACTGAAGCTTTCTTT. Amino acid sequence: CASTSVNTEAFF.

This clone was seen only a few times. The gene calls are TRBV27 and TRBJ2-5; tentative D call: TRBD1 (6 bases). This CDR3 has 15 residues. Germline CDR1 is MNHEY and CDR2 is SMNVEV (reference sequence). V lost 5 bases and J lost 5, with 18 bases in between. The CDR3 bases are TGTGCCAGCAGTCTAAGGATGGGGGCGCGGGAGACCCAGTACTTC. Encoded protein: CASSLRMGARETQYF.

This chain uses TRBV4-1 with TRBJ1-4; no definite D call. V was pared by 0 bases and J by 8 bases, with 28 bases between. Germline V gene data show CDR1 as MGHRA and CDR2 as YSYEKL. There are 20 residues in the CDR3. CDR3 region: CASSQDLRTYPARGSEKLFF. CDR3 nucleotides: TGCGCCAGCAGCCAAGATCTCAGGACTTATCCCGCTAGAGGGTCGGAAAAACTGTTTTTT.